The 2 T cell receptor beta chains presented below share a single source sample, sequenced in a study of blood T cell repertoires in COVID-19. Here immunoSEQ multiplex PCR was the method, and the copy in TCRdb shows in-frame clones only, minus some. The data hold a few hundred thousand clones, with about nine tenths observed a single time. Sequencing was done on a sample of PBMCs or T cells enriched from blood (not recorded which). Every receptor here comes from a man aged 30 to 39 in a cohort exposed to, infected with or recovered from COVID-19 (not recorded which).

This chain joins TRBV3-1 (or the pseudogene TRBV3-2) and TRBJ2-7; possibly TRBD2 for D (6 bases). The CDR3 has 16 residues. With 4 bases removed from V and 4 bases from J, the gap between germline ends came to 20 bases. The germline V gene encodes CDR1 LGHDT and CDR2 YNNKEL (reference sequence). The CDR3 DNA reads as TGTGCCAGCAGCCTTTCATTCTGGGACTTCCAATACGAGCAGTACTTC. This sequence encodes CASSLSFWDFQYEQYF.

This sequence joins TRBV6-5 and TRBJ1-2, with D possibly being TRBD1 (6 bases). Germline V gene sequence: CDR1 MNHEY, CDR2 SVGAGI. With 6 bases removed from V and 7 bases from J, the gap between germline ends came to 18 bases. CDR3 size: 14 residues. The CDR3 sequence is CASSLTYRVSGYTF. The CDR3 DNA sequence: TGTGCCAGCAGCCTTACTTACAGGGTTAGTGGCTACACCTTC.